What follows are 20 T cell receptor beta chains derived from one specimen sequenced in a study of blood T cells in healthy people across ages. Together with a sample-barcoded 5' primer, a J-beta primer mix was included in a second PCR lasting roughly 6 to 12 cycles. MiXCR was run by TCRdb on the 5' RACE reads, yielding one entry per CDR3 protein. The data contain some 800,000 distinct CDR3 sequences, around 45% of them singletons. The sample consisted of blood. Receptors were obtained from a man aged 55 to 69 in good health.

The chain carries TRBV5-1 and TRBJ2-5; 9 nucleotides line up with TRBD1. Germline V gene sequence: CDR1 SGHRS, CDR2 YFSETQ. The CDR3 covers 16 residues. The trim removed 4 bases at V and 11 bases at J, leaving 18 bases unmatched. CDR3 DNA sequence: TGCGCCAGCAGCCCAAGGACAGGGGAGGTCTACAATGAGCAGTACTTC. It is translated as CASSPRTGEVYNEQYF.

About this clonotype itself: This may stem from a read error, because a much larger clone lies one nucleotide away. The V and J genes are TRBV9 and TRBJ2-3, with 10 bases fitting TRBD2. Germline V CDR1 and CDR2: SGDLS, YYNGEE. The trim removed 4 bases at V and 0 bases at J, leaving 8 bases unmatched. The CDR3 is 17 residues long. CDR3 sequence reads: CASSRMTSGQSTDTQYF. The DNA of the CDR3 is TGTGCCAGCAGCCGTATGACTAGCGGGCAGAGCACAGATACGCAGTATTTT.

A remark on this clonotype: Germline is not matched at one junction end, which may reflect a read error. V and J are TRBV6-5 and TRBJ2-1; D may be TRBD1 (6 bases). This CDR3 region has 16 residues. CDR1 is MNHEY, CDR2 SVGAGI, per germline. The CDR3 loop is CASSYEGGVGGNGQFF. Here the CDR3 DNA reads TGTGCCAGCAGTTACGAAGGAGGCGTTGGGGGCAATGGGCAGTTCTTC.

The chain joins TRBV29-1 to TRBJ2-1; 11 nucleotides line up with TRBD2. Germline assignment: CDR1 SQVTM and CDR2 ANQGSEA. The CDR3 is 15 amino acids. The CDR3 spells CGETPGLADNNEQFF. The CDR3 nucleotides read TGCGGCGAAACACCGGGACTAGCGGATAACAATGAGCAGTTCTTC.

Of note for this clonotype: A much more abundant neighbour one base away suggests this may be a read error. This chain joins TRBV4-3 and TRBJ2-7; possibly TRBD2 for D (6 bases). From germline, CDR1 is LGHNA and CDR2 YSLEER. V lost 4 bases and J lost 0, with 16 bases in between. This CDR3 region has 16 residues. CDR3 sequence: CASSRDFRGSSYEQYF. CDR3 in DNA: TGCGCCAGCAGCCGAGATTTCCGGGGGAGCTCCTACGAGCAGTACTTC.

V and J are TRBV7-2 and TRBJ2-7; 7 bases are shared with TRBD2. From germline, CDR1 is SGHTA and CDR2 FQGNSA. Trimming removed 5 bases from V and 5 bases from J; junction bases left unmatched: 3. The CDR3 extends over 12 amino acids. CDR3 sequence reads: CASSATSHEQYF. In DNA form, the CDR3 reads TGTGCCAGCAGCGCGACTAGCCACGAGCAGTACTTC.

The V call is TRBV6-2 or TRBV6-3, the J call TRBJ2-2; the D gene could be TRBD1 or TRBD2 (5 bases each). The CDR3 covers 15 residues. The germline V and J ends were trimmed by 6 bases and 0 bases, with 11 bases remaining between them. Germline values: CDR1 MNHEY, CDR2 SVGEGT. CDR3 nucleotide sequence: TGTGCCAGCAGCTGGGACCCTTCGAACACCGGGGAGCTGTTTTTT. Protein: CASSWDPSNTGELFF.

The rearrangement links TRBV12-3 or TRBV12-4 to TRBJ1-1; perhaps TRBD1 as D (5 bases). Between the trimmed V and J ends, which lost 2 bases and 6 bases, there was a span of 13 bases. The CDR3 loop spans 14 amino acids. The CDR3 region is CASSLFQGLAEAFF. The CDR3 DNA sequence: TGTGCCAGCAGTTTATTTCAGGGCCTGGCTGAAGCTTTCTTT.

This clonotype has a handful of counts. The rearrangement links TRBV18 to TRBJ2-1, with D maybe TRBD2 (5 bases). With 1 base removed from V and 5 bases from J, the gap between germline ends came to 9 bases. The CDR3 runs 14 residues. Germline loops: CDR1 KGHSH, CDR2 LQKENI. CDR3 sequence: CASSPQLGNNEQFF. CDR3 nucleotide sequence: TGTGCCAGCTCACCACAACTAGGGAACAATGAGCAGTTCTTC.

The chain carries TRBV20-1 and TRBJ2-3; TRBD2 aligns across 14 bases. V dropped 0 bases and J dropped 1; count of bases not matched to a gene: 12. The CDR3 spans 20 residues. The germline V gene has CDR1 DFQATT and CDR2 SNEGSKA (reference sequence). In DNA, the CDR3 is TGCAGTGCTAGAGATCGACGACTAGCGGGGGGGCCGCTACGCACAGATACGCAGTATTTT. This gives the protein CSARDRRLAGGPLRTDTQYF.

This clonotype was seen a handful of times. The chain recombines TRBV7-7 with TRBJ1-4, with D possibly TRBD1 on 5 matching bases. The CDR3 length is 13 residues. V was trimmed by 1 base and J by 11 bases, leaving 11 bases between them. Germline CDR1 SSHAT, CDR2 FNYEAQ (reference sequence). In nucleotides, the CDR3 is TGTGCCAGCAGCTTAGGAGCCCGGGACAAACTGTTTTTT. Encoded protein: CASSLGARDKLFF.

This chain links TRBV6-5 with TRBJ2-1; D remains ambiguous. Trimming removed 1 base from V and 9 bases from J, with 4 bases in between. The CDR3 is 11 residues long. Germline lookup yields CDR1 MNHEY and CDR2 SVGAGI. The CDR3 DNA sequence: TGTGCCAGCAGTTACTTGCTTGAGCAGTTCTTC. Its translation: CASSYLLEQFF.

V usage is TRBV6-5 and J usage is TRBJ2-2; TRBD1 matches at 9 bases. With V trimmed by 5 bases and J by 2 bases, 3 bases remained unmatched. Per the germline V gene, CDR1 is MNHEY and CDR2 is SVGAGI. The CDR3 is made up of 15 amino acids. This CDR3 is CASSRTGVNTGELFF. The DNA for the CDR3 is TGTGCCAGCAGTAGGACAGGGGTCAACACCGGGGAGCTGTTTTTT.

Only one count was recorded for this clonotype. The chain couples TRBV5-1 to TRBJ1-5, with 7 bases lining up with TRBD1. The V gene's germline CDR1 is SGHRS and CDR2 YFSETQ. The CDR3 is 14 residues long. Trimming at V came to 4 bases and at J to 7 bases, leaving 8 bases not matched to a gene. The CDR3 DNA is TGCGCCAGCAGCGTAGGGACAGTTGGGCAGCCCCAGCATTTT. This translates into CASSVGTVGQPQHF.

The CDR3 nucleotides are TGCGCCAGCAGCCTGGAGGTAGTCGGGGAGCAGTACTTC. Protein sequence: CASSLEVVGEQYF. This chain joins TRBV5-1 and TRBJ2-4, with a tentative D call TRBD2 (5 bases). V was cut by 4 bases and J by 13 bases, with 18 bases left in between. This CDR3 region has 13 residues. Germline loops: CDR1 SGHRS, CDR2 YFSETQ.

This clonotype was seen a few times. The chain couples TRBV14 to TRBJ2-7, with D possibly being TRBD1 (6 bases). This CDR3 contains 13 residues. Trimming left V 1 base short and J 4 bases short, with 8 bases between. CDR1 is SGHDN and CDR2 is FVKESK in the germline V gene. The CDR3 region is CASSQGDIYEQYF. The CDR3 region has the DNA TGTGCCAGCAGCCAAGGGGACATATACGAGCAGTACTTC.

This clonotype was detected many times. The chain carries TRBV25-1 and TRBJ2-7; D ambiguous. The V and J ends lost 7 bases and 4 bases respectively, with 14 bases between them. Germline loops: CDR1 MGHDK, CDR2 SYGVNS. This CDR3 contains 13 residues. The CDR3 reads CASTPLAGYEQYF. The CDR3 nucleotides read TGTGCCAGCACCCCTCTCGCTGGTTACGAGCAGTACTTC.

CDR3 coding DNA: TGTGCCAGCAGTTACGGGCAGATCAACACCGGGGAGCTGTTTTTT. Its translation: CASSYGQINTGELFF. The chain joins TRBV6-2 or TRBV6-3 to TRBJ2-2; no definite D call. Per the germline V gene, CDR1 is MNHEY and CDR2 is SVGEGT. The CDR3 loop spans 15 amino acids. Between the trimmed V and J ends, which lost 2 bases and 2 bases, there was a span of 9 bases.

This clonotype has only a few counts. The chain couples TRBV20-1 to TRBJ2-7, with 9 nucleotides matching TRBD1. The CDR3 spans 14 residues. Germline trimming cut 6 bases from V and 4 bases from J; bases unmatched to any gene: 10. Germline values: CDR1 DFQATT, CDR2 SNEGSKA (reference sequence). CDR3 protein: CSATLLGQGYEQYF. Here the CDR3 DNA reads TGCAGTGCGACCCTTTTGGGACAGGGTTACGAGCAGTACTTC.

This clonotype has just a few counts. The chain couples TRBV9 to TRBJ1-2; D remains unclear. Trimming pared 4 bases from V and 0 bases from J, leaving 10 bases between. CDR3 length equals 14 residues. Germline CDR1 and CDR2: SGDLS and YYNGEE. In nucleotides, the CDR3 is TGTGCCAGCAGCTACAGAGATACTAACTATGGCTACACCTTC. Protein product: CASSYRDTNYGYTF.